The 4 T cell receptor beta chains reported below all come from one sample, sequenced in a study of radiotherapy plus CTLA-4 blockade in lung cancer. Clones were sequenced by immunoSEQ multiplex PCR, and TCRdb holds only the in-frame ones, with some missing. The sample records 85,000 to 100,000 clones, about 88% being singletons. This specimen was peripheral blood, taken from a patient treated with radiotherapy plus ipilimumab. The receptor source for this set is a human donor with non-small cell lung cancer that progressed on radiotherapy plus ipilimumab.

The J gene is TRBJ2-5, the V gene TRBV6-5, with D hard to call. Germline values: CDR1 MNHEY, CDR2 SVGAGI. Trimming took off 0 bases at V and 5 bases at J, with 4 bases between the two ends. The CDR3 extends over 12 amino acids. The CDR3 bases are TGTGCCAGCAGTTACTCTGGCGAGACCCAGTACTTC. Translating it yields CASSYSGETQYF.

The chain is built from TRBV9 and TRBJ2-1; no firm D call. The CDR3 contains 15 residues. CDR1 and CDR2 (germline): SGDLS, YYNGEE. The V end was cut by 0 bases, the J end by 10 bases, with 17 bases between. The CDR3 reads CASSVVDPPGGEQFF. The CDR3 nucleotides read TGTGCCAGCAGCGTAGTGGACCCCCCCGGCGGAGAGCAGTTCTTC.

This sequence joins TRBV19 and TRBJ1-5; 9 nucleotides line up with TRBD1. CDR1 LNHDA and CDR2 SQIVND come from the germline V gene (reference sequence). The CDR3 contains 16 residues. The junction had 9 bases not matched to a gene; V was cut back by 6 bases and J by 3 bases. The CDR3 bases are TGTGCCAGTAGGACAGGGGGGCGTTGGACCAATCAGCCCCAGCATTTT. Encoded protein: CASRTGGRWTNQPQHF.

J is TRBJ2-7 and V is TRBV5-6; D uncertain. The CDR3 loop spans 14 amino acids. V was cut by 4 bases and J by 0 bases, with 11 bases left in between. Per germline, CDR1 SGHDT and CDR2 YYEEEE. The CDR3 nucleotides read TGTGCCAGCAGCCTGGGGTGGGTCTCCTACGAGCAGTACTTC. Its translation: CASSLGWVSYEQYF.